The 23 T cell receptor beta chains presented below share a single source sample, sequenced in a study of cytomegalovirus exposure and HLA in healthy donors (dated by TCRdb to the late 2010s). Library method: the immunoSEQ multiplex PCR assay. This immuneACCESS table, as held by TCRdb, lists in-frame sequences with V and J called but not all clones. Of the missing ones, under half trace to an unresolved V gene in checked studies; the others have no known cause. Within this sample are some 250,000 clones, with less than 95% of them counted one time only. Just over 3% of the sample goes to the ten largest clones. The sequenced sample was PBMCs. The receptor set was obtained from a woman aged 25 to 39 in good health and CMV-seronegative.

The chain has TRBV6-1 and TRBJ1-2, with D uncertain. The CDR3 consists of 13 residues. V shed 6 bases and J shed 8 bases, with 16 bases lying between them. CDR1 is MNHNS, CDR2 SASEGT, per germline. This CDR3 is CASSPFWGEGYTF. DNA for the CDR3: TGTGCCAGCAGCCCGTTCTGGGGTGAGGGCTACACCTTC.

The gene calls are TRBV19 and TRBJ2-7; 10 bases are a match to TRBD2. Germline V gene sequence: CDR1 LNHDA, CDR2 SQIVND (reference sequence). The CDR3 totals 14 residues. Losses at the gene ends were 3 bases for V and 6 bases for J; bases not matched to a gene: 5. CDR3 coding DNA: TGTGCCAGTAGTATTCTAGCGGGAGAATTCGAGCAGTACTTC. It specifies CASSILAGEFEQYF.

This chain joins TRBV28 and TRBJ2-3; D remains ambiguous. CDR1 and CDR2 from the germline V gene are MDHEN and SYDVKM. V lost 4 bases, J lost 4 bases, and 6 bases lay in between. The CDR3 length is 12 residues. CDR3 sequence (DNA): TGTGCCAGCAGTTCTCATCCAGATACGCAGTATTTT. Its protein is CASSSHPDTQYF.

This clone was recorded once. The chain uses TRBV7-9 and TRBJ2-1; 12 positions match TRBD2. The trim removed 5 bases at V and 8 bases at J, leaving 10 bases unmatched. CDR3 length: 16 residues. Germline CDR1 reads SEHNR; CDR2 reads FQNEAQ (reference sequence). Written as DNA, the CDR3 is TGTGCCAGCAGCGCCCGACTAGCGGGAGACGGCCATGAGCAGTTCTTC. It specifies CASSARLAGDGHEQFF. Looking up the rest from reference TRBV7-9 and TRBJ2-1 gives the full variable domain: DTGVSQNPRHKITKRGQNVTFRCDPISEHNRLYWYRQTLGQGPEFLTYFQNEAQLEKSRLLSDRFSAERPKGSFSTLEIQRTEQGDSAMYLCASSARLAGDGHEQFFGPGTRLTVL.

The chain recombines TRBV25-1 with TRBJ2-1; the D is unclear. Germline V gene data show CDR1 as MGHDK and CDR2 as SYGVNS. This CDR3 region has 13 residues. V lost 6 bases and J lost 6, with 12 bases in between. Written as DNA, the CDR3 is TGTGCCAGCAGCCCCCCCAACCGCAATGAGCAGTTCTTC. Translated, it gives CASSPPNRNEQFF.

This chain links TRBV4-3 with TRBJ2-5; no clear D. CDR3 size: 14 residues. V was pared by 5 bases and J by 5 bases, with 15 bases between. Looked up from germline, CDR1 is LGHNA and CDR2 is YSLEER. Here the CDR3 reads CASSTRAGWETQYF. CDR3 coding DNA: TGCGCCAGCAGCACCCGTGCCGGTTGGGAGACCCAGTACTTC.

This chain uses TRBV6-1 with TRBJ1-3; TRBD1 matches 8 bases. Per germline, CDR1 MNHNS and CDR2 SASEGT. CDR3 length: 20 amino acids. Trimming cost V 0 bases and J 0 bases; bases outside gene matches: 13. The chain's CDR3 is CASSEASGGPRLDSGNTIYF. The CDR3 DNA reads TGTGCCAGCAGTGAAGCGTCAGGGGGCCCCCGCCTAGACTCTGGAAACACCATATATTTT.

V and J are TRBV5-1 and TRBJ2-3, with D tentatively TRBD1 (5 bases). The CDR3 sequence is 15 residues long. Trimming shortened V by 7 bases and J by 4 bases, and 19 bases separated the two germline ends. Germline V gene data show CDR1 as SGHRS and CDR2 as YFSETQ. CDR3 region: CASEMGMTEADTQYF. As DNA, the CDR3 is TGCGCCAGCGAAATGGGCATGACAGAGGCAGATACGCAGTATTTT.

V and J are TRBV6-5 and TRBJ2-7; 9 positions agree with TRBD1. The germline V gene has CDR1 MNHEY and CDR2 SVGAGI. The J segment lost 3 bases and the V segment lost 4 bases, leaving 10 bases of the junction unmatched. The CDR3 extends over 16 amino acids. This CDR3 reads CASSSTGGAKGYEQYF. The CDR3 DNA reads TGTGCCAGCAGTTCCACAGGGGGCGCAAAGGGCTACGAGCAGTACTTC.

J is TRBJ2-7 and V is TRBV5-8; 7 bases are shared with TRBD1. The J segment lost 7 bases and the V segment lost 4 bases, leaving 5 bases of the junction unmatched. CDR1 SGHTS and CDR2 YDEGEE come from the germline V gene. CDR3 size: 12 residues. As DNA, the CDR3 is TGTGCCAGCAGCCCACAGGGGTTGGAGCAGTACTTC. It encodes CASSPQGLEQYF. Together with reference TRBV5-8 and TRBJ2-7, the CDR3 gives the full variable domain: EAGVTQSPTHLIKTRGQQATLRCSPISGHTSVYWYQQALGLGLQFLLWYDEGEERNRGNFPPRFSGRQFPNYSSELNVNALELEDSALYLCASSPQGLEQYFGPGTRLTVT.

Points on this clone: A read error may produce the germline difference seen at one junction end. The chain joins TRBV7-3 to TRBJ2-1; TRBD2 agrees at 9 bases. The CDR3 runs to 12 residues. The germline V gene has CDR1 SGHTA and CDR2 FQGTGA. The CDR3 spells CASSSLSGSLVF. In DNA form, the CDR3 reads TGTGCCAGCAGCAGCCTTAGCGGGAGTTTGGTCTTC.

In DNA form, the CDR3 reads TGTGCCAGCAGCTCCCAGTTCTTAGTGGAGACCCAGTACTTC. Amino acids: CASSSQFLVETQYF. The genes are TRBV5-6 and TRBJ2-5; D is uncertain. Looked up from germline, CDR1 is SGHDT and CDR2 is YYEEEE. The CDR3 spans 14 residues. Trimming took 3 bases from V and 5 from J, leaving 14 bases between them. The full variable domain, in which reference TRBV5-6 and TRBJ2-5 provide the parts outside the CDR3, is DAGVTQSPTHLIKTRGQQVTLRCSPKSGHDTVSWYQQALGQGPQFIFQYYEEEERQRGNFPDRFSGHQFPNYSSELNVNALLLGDSALYLCASSSQFLVETQYFGPGTRLLVL.

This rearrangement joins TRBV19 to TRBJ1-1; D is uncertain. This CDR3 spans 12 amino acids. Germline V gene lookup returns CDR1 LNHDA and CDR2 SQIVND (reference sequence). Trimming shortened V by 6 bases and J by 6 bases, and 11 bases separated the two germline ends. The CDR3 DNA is TGTGCCAGTAGAAAGGGTGTTGCTGAAGCTTTCTTT. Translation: CASRKGVAEAFF.

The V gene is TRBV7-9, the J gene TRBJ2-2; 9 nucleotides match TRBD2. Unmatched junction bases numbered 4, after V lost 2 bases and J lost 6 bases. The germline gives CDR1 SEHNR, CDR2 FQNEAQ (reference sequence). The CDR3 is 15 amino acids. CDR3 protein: CASSLSVAGAGELFF. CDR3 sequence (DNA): TGTGCCAGCAGCTTATCGGTAGCGGGAGCCGGGGAGCTGTTTTTT.

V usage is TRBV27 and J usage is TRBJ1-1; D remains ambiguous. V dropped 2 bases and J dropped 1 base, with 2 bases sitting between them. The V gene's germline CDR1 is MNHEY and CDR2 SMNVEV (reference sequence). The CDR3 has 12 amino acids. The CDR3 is CASSLGNTEAFF. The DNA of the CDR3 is TGTGCCAGCAGTTTAGGGAACACTGAAGCTTTCTTT.

The CDR3 bases are TGTGCCAGCAGCTTGGAGGGTGCTGCCCATCTCCAGTTCTTC. It specifies CASSLEGAAHLQFF. This sequence joins TRBV5-6 and TRBJ2-1; no reliable D call. The CDR3 consists of 14 residues. V gave up 0 bases and J gave up 13 bases, with 17 bases separating them. CDR1 and CDR2 (germline): SGHDT, YYEEEE.

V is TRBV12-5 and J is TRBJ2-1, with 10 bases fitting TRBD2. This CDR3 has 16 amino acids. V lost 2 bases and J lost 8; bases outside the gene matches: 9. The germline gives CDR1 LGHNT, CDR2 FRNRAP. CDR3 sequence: CASGLTIGTSVYEQFF. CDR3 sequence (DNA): TGTGCTAGTGGTTTGACAATCGGGACTAGCGTCTATGAGCAGTTCTTC.

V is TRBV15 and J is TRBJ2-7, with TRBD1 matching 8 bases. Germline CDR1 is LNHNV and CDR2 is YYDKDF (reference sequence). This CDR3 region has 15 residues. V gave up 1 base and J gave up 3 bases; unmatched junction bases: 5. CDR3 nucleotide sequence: TGTGCCACCAGCAGAGGAGGACAGGGAAACTACGAGCAGTACTTC. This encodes CATSRGGQGNYEQYF.

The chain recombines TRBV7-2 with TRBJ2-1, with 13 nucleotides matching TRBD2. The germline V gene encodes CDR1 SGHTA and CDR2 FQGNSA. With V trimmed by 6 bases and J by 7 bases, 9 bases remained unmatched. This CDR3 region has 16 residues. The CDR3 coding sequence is TGTGCCAGCAGTTTTACACTAGCGGGAGGGAGGAATGAGCAGTTCTTC. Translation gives CASSFTLAGGRNEQFF.

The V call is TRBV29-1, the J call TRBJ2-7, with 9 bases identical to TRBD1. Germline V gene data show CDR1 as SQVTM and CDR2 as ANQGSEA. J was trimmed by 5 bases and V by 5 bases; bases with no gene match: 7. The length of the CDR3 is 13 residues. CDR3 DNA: TGCAGCGTTACTAACAGGGGGCGCGACGAGCAGTACTTC. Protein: CSVTNRGRDEQYF.

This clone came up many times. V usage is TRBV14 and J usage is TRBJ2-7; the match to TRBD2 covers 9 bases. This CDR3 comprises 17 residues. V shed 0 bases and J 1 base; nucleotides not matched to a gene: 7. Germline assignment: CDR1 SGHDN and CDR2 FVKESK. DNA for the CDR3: TGTGCCAGCAGCCAAGATCCACGGCGGGAGGGGTCCTACGAGCAGTACTTC. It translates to CASSQDPRREGSYEQYF.

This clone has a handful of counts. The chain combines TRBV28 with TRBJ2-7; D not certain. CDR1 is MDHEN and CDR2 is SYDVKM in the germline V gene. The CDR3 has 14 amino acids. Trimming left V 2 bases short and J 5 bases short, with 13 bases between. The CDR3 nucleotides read TGTGCCAGCAGTTTAAGGTCTACGAGTGACGAGCAGTACTTC. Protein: CASSLRSTSDEQYF.

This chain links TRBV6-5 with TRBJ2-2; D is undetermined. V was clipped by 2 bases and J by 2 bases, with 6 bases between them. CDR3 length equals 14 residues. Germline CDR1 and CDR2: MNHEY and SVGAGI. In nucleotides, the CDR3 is TGTGCCAGCAGTTACGAAACCAACACCGGGGAGCTGTTTTTT. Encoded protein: CASSYETNTGELFF.